This paragraph covers one T cell receptor beta chain sequence. The data were taken from a study of blood T cell repertoires in COVID-19. Overall study context: In each case, the material was cDNA or gDNA derived from T cells, B-cell-depleted T cells, or PBMCs.

The CDR3 loop spans 15 amino acids. V lost 6 bases and J lost 6; bases outside the gene matches: 7. Germline CDR1 reads ENHRY; CDR2 reads SYGVKD. Assay: immunoSEQ multiplex PCR; the TCRdb copy retains only in-frame clones and omits some. The sample has over 45,000 clones, approximately 84% seen once. Input material: peripheral blood. The TCR comes from a man between 65 and 80 years old with active COVID-19. The chain carries TRBV10-3 and TRBJ1-6, with TRBD1 matching over 8 bases. CDR3 DNA sequence: TGTGCCATCAGCCGACAGGGGTCACGTAATTCACCCCTCCACTTT. The encoded protein is CAISRQGSRNSPLHF.